This T cell receptor beta chain was sequenced in a study of cytomegalovirus exposure and HLA in healthy donors. Findings and caveats of the study: One variant, a missense change in DCLRE1C, was linked in a later analysis to TCR beta V- and J-gene trimming. Reportedly, cytomegalovirus status was diagnosed with high sensitivity and specificity.

A multiplex PCR was run with 60 Vbeta primers and 13 Jbeta primers. The assay was immunoSEQ multiplex PCR, and TCRdb's table has in-frame clones only and misses some. This table holds approximately 85,000 clones, approximately 70% found once. This CDR3 contains 15 residues. The germline V gene has CDR1 SGHTA and CDR2 FQGNSA. V shed 10 bases and J 2 bases; nucleotides not matched to a gene: 11. Every donor was a healthy person donating bone marrow. A note on this clone: Its antigen remains unknown.

The V call is TRBV7-2, the J call TRBJ2-3, with TRBD1 identical over 8 bases. The source is a woman between 40 and 55 years old in good health and CMV-seropositive. Sequencing used PBMCs. In nucleotides, the CDR3 is TGTGCCACCAGACTCGGACAGGGCCTCACAGATACGCAGTATTTT. Translated, it gives CATRLGQGLTDTQYF. Drawing the rest from reference TRBV7-2 and TRBJ2-3, the complete variable domain is GAGVSQSPSNKVTEKGKDVELRCDPISGHTALYWYRQSLGQGLEFLIYFQGNSAPDKSGLPSDRFSAERTGGSVSTLTIQRTQQEDSAVYLCATRLGQGLTDTQYFGPGTRLTVL.